This T cell receptor (beta chain) was identified in a study of T cell responses to AZD1222 COVID-19 vaccine. CDR1 LGHNA and CDR2 YNFKEQ come from the germline V gene. The V gene lost 2 bases and the J gene lost 6 bases, with 16 bases spanning the gap. The CDR3 runs to 16 residues. Of note for this clone: Its matching antigen is unknown.

Study-wide results and limits: Clonal diversity was possibly underestimated, and white British individuals and females predominated among donors. In all cases, repertoires were sampled only after the peak T cell response.

TCRdb's table, derived via immunoSEQ multiplex PCR, lists solely in-frame clones and lacks some. The sample contains about 85,000 clones, about 86% of which appear only once. V gene TRBV4-2 combines with J gene TRBJ1-4, with a tentative D call TRBD1 (6 bases). The TCR sequence derives from an adult in good health. This material consisted of peripheral blood, taken on day 0 of AZD1222 vaccination. CDR3 nucleotide sequence: TGTGCCAGCAGCCAAAATCGACAGGTGAGGGATGAAAAACTGTTTTTT. It encodes CASSQNRQVRDEKLFF.